The entry below gives a single T cell receptor (beta chain) sequence along with its context. Its cognate antigen is unknown. With the ViraFEST assay, the study expanded antigen-specific CD4+ T cells using viral peptide pools, then sequenced them. It was after 10 days of culture that CD4+ T cells were isolated. Participants were given two doses of BNT162b2 or mRNA-1273 vaccine. None of the vaccinated had previously contracted SARS-CoV-2, and their nucleocapsid antibodies tested negative. The entry originates in a study of vaccination effects on CD4 cells after COVID-19. Libraries were prepared by immunoSEQ multiplex PCR; TCRdb keeps only in-frame clonotypes and omits some of them. The sample has 20,000 or so clones; around 76% are singletons. Sequenced material: CD4+ T cells from PBMCs cultured with HCoV-229E spike peptides, taken after COVID-19 vaccination. The TCR comes from a human donor who received a COVID-19 vaccine.

CDR3 coding DNA: TGCGCCAGCAGCTCAGACGGAATTGAAGCTTTCTTT. It yields the protein CASSSDGIEAFF. This rearrangement joins TRBV5-1 to TRBJ1-1; no definite D call. V lost 3 bases to trimming and J lost 7 bases, with 10 bases between them. Looked up from germline, CDR1 is SGHRS and CDR2 is YFSETQ. This CDR3 has 12 amino acids.